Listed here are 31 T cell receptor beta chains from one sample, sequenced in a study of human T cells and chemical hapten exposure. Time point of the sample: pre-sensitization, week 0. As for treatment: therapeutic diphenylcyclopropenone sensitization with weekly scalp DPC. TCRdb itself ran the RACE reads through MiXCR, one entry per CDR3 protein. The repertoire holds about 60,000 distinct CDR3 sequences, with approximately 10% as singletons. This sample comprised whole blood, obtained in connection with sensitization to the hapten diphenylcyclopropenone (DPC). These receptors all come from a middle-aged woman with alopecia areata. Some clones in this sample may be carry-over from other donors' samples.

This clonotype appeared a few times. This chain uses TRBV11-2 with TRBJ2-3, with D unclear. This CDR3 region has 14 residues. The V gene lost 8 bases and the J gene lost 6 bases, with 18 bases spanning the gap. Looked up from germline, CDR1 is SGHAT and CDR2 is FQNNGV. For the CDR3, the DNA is TGTGCCAGCCACCCCACCGATGTTCCCGATACGCAGTATTTT. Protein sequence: CASHPTDVPDTQYF.

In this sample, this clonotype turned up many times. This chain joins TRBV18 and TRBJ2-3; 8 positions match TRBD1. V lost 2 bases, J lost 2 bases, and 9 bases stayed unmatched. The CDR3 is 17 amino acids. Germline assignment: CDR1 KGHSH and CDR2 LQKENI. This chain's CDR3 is CASSPFGTGAPTDTQYF. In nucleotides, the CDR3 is TGTGCCAGCTCACCATTCGGGACAGGAGCCCCCACAGATACGCAGTATTTT.

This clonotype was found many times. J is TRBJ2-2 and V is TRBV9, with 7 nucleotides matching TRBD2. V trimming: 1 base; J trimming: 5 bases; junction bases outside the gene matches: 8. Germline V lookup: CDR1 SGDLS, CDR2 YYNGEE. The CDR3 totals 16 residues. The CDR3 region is CASSVTLAGGTGELFF. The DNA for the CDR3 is TGTGCCAGCAGCGTAACCTTAGCGGGCGGGACCGGGGAGCTGTTTTTT.

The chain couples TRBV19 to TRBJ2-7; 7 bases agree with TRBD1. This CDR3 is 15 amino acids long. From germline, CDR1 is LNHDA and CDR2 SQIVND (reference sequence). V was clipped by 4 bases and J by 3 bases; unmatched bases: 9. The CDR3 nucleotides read TGTGCCAGTAGTACAGAAACAGGGGCCTACTACGAGCAGTACTTC. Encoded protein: CASSTETGAYYEQYF. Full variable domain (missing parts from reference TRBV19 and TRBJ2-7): DGGITQSPKYLFRKEGQNVTLSCEQNLNHDAMYWYRQDPGQGLRLIYYSQIVNDFQKGDIAEGYSVSREKKESFPLTVTSAQKNPTAFYLCASSTETGAYYEQYFGPGTRLTVT.

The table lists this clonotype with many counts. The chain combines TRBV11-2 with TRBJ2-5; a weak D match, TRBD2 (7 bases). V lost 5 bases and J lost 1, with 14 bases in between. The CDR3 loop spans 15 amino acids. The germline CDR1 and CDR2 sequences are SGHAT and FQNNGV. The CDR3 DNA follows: TGTGCCAGCAGCCAGGAGGGGGGGATCCAAGAGACCCAGTACTTC. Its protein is CASSQEGGIQETQYF.

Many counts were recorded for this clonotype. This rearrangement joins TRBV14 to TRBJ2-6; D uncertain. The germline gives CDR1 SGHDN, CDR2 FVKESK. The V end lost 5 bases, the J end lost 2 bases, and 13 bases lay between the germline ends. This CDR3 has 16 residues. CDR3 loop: CASSKPGITGANVLTF. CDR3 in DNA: TGTGCCAGCAGCAAGCCCGGCATTACTGGGGCCAACGTCCTGACTTTC.

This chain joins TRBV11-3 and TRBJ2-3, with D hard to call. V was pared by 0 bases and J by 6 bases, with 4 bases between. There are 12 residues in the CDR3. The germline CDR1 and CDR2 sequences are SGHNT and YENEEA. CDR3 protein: CASSLDADTQYF. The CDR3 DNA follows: TGTGCCAGCAGCTTAGATGCCGATACGCAGTATTTT. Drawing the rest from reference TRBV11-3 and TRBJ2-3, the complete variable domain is EAGVVQSPRYKIIEKKQPVAFWCNPISGHNTLYWYLQNLGQGPELLIRYENEEAVDDSQLPKDRFSAERLKGVDSTLKIQPAELGDSAVYLCASSLDADTQYFGPGTRLTVL.

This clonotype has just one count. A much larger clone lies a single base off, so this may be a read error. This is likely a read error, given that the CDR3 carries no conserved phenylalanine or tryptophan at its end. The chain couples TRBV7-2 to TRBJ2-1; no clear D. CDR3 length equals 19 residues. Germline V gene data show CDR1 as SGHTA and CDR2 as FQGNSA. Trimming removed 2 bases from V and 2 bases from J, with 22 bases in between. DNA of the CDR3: TGTGCCAGCAGCTTATCGGGCCATCCGGATCAACGGGCCTACAATGAGCAGTTCTCC. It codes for CASSLSGHPDQRAYNEQFS.

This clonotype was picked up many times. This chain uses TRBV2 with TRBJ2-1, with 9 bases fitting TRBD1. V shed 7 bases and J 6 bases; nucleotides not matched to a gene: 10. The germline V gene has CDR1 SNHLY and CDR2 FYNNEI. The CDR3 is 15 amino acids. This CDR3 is CASIAATGGLNEQFF. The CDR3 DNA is TGTGCCAGCATCGCGGCGACAGGGGGTCTCAATGAGCAGTTCTTC.

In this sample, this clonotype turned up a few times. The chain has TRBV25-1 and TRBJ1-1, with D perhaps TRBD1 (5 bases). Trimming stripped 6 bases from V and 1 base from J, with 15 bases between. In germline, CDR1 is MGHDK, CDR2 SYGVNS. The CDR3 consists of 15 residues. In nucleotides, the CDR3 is TGTGCCAGCAGCCCAGGGTCCGGCCGGAACACTGAAGCTTTCTTT. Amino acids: CASSPGSGRNTEAFF.

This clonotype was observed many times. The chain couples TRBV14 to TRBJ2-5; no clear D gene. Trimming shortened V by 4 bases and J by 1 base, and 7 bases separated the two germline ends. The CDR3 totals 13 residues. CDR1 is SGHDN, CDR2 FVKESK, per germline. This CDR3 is CASSRPFQETQYF. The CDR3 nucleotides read TGTGCCAGCAGCCGCCCCTTCCAAGAGACCCAGTACTTC.

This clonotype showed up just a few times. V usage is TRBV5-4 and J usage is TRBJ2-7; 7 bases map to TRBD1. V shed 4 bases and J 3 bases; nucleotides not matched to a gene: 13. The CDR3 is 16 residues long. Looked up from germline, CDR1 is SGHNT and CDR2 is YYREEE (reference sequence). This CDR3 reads CASSRGNRGNDYEQYF. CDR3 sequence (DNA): TGTGCCAGCAGCCGTGGTAACAGGGGAAACGACTACGAGCAGTACTTC.

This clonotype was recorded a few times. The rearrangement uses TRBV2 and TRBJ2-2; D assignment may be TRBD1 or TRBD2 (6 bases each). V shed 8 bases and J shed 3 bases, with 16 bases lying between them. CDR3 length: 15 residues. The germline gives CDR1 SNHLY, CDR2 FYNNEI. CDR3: CASPRGESDTGELFF. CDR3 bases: TGTGCCAGCCCGAGGGGGGAATCGGACACCGGGGAGCTGTTTTTT.

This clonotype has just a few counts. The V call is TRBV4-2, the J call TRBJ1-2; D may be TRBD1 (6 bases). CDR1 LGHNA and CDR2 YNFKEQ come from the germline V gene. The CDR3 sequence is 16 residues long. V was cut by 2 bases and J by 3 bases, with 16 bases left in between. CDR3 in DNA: TGTGCCAGCAGCCAATCGACCGGGGACACGCACTATGGCTACACCTTC. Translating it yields CASSQSTGDTHYGYTF.

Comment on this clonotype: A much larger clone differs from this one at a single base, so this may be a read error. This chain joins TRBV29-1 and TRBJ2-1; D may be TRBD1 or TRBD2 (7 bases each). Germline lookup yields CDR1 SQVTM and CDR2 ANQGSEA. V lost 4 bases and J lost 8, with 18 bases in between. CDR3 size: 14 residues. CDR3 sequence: CSVAPSRGGDEQFF. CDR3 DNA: TGCAGCGTTGCGCCTAGCAGGGGGGGCGATGAGCAGTTCTTC.

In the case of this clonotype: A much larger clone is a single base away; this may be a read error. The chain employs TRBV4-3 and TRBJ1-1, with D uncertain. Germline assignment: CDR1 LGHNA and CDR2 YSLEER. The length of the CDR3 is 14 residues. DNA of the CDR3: TGCGACAGCAGCCTTTCGGGCGGAATCACTGAAGCTTTCTTT. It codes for CDSSLSGGITEAFF.

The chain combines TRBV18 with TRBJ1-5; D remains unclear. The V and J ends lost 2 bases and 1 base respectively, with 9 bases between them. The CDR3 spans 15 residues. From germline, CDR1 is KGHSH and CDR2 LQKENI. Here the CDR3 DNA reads TGTGCCAGCTCACCAGGGTTACCCAGCAATCAGCCCCAGCATTTT. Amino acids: CASSPGLPSNQPQHF.

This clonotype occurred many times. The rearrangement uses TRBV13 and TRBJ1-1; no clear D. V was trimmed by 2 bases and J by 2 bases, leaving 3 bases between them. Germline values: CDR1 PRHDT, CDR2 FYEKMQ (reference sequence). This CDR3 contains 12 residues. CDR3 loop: CASSLLNTEAFF. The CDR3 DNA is TGTGCCAGCAGCTTACTAAACACTGAAGCTTTCTTT.

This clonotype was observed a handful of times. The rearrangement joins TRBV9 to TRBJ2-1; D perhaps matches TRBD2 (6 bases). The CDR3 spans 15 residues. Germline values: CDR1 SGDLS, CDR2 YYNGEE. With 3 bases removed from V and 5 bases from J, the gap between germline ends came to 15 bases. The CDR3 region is CASSEGLHRDNEQFF. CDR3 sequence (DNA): TGTGCCAGCAGCGAGGGACTCCACAGAGACAATGAGCAGTTCTTC.

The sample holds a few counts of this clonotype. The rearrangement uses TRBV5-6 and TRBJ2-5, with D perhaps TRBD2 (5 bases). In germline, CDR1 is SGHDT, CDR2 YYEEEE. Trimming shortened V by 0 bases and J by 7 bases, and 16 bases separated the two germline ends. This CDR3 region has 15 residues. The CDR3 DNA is TGTGCCAGCAGCTTGGGAGGTACGGGAACCGGGACCCAGTACTTC. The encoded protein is CASSLGGTGTGTQYF. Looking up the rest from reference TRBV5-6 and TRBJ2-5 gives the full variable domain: DAGVTQSPTHLIKTRGQQVTLRCSPKSGHDTVSWYQQALGQGPQFIFQYYEEEERQRGNFPDRFSGHQFPNYSSELNVNALLLGDSALYLCASSLGGTGTGTQYFGPGTRLLVL.

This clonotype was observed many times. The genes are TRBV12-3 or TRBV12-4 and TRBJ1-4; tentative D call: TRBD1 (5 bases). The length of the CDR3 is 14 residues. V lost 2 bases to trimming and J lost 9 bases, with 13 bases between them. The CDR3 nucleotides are TGTGCCAGCAGTTTACGGGACCGAGAGCAAAAACTGTTTTTT. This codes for CASSLRDREQKLFF.

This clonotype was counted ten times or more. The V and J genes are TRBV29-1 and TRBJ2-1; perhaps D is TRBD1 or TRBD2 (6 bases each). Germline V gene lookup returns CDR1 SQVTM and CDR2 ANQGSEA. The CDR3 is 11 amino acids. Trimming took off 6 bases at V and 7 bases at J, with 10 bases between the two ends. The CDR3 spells CSVEGVNEQFF. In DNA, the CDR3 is TGCAGCGTGGAGGGGGTGAATGAGCAGTTCTTC.

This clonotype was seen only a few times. CDR3 sequence (DNA): TGCAGTGCTCCAACTAGCGGGGGGAACAATGAGCAGTTCTTC. Encoded protein: CSAPTSGGNNEQFF. The chain uses TRBV20-1 and TRBJ2-1; TRBD2 aligns across 12 bases. Trimming took 5 bases from V and 5 from J; bases not matched to a gene: 4. The CDR3 covers 14 residues. CDR1 is DFQATT, CDR2 SNEGSKA, per germline (reference sequence).

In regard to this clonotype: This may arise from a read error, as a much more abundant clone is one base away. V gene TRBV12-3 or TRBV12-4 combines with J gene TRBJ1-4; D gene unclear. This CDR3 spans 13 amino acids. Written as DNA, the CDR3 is TGTGTCAGCAAACCCGGACGGATTGAAAAACTGTTTTTT. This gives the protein CVSKPGRIEKLFF.

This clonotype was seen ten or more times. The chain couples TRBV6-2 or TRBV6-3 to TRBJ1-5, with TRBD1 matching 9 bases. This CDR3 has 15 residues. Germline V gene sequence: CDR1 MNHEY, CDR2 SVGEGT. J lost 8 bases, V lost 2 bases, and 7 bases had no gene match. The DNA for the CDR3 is TGTGCCAGCAGTTACGGACAGGGGAGCGAGGAGCCCCAGCATTTT. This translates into CASSYGQGSEEPQHF.

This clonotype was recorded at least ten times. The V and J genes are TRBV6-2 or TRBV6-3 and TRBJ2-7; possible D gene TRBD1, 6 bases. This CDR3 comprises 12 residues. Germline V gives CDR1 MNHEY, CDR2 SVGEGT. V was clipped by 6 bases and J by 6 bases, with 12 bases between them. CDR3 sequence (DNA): TGTGCCAGCAGCCAACAGGGTGTCGAGCAGTACTTC. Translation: CASSQQGVEQYF.

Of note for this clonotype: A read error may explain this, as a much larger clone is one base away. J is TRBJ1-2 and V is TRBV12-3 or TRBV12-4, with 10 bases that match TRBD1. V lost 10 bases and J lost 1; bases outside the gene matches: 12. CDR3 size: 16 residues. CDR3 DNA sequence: TGTGCCAACAGCTCCGGGACAGGGGAATTTAACTATGGCTACACCTTC. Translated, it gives CANSSGTGEFNYGYTF.

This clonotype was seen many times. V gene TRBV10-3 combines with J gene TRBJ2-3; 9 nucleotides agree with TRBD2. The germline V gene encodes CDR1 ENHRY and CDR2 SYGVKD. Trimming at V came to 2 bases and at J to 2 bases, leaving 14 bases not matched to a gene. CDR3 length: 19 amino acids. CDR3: CAISETSGTTSGLTDTQYF. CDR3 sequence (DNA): TGTGCCATCAGTGAGACATCGGGGACTACTAGCGGGCTCACAGATACGCAGTATTTT.

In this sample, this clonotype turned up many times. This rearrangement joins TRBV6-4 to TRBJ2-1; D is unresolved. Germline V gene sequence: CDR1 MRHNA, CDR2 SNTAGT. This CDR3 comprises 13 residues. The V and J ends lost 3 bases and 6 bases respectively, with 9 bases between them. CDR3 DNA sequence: TGTGCCAGCAGTGATACTTCATCCAATGAGCAGTTCTTC. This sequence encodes CASSDTSSNEQFF.

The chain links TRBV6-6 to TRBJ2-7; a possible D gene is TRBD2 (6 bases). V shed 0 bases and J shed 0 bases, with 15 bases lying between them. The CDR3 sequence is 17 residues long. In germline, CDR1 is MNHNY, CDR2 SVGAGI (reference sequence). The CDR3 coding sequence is TGTGCCAGCAGTTACTCGGCTAGCGTAGGGAGCTCCTACGAGCAGTACTTC. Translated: CASSYSASVGSSYEQYF.

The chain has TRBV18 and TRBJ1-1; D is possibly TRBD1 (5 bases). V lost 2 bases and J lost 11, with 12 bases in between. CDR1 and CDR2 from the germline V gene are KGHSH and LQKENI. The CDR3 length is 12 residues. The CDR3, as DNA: TGTGCCAGCTCACCAAGGGGTGGAGCCGCTTTCTTT. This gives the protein CASSPRGGAAFF.